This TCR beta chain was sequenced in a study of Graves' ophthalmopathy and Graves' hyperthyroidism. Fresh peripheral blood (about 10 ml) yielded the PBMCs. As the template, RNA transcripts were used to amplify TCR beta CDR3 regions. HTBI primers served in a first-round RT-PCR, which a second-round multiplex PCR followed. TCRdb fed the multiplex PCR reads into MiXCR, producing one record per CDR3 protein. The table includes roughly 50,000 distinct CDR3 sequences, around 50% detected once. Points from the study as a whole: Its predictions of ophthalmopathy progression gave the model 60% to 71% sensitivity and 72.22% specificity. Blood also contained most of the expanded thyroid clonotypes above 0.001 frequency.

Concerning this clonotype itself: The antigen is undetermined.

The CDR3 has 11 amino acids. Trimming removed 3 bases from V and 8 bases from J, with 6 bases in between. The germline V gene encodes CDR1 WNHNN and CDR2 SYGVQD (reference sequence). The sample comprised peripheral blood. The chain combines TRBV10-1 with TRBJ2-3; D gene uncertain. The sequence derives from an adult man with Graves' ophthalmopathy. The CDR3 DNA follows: TGCGCCAGCAGTGAAGGTGGTACGCAGTATTTT. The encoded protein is CASSEGGTQYF.